One sample yielded the 8 T cell receptor beta chains listed below, sequenced in a study of PD-1 blockade in classical Hodgkin lymphoma. Measured with immunoSEQ multiplex PCR; TCRdb has only the in-frame clones, and not every one. The sample has some 41,000 clones; almost 90% are singletons. Every patient experienced relapse after autologous stem cell transplantation, and brentuximab vedotin exposure varied. This material consisted of peripheral blood mononuclear cells (PBMCs), taken before the second cycle of nivolumab. These receptors all stem from a human donor with classical Hodgkin lymphoma.

The chain links TRBV21-1 to TRBJ2-3; the table's D call, TRBD1, was not checked against the DNA. TRBV21-1 is deemed a pseudogene. There are 16 residues in the CDR3. CDR3 DNA sequence: TGTGCCAGCAGCAAAGTAGAGGACAGGAGTTTTGGTACGCAGTATTTT. This codes for CASSKVEDRSFGTQYF.

J is TRBJ2-1 and V is TRBV29-1; 9 bases line up with TRBD2. Germline V CDR1 and CDR2: SQVTM, ANQGSEA. J gave up 4 bases and V 6 bases, and 7 bases lay outside the gene matches. This CDR3 is built from 14 residues. The CDR3 protein is CSVSGTSFYNEQFF. The CDR3 DNA is TGCAGCGTATCCGGGACTAGCTTTTACAATGAGCAGTTCTTC.

V gene TRBV19 combines with J gene TRBJ2-7; tentatively, D is TRBD1 or TRBD2 (10 bases each). Germline V gene data show CDR1 as LNHDA and CDR2 as SQIVND (reference sequence). The V end was cut by 7 bases, the J end by 2 bases, with 18 bases between. CDR3 length equals 15 residues. The CDR3 is CASKLAGQGTYEQYF. Here the CDR3 DNA reads TGTGCCAGTAAACTAGCGGGACAGGGGACCTACGAGCAGTACTTC.

The V gene is TRBV7-2, the J gene TRBJ2-7, with TRBD1 identical over 9 bases. The trim removed 5 bases at V and 6 bases at J, leaving 11 bases unmatched. Germline assignment: CDR1 SGHTA and CDR2 FQGNSA. The CDR3 extends over 15 amino acids. The DNA for the CDR3 is TGTGCCAGCAGCATACCGGGACAGGGTTTGGGCGAGCAGTACTTC. It translates to CASSIPGQGLGEQYF.

The gene calls are TRBV10-2 and TRBJ1-5; D remains unclear. CDR3 size: 15 residues. The germline V gene encodes CDR1 WSHSY and CDR2 SAAADI. Deletions cut 2 bases from V and 7 bases from J, with 15 bases between. In nucleotides, the CDR3 is TGCGCCAGCAGTGAGCAAGGGAGAGTATTACAGCCCCAGCATTTT. Translating gives CASSEQGRVLQPQHF.

V is TRBV10-3 and J is TRBJ1-2; D not resolved. The CDR3 consists of 13 residues. The ends were cut back, 4 bases at V and 8 bases at J, with 14 bases in the middle. The germline gives CDR1 ENHRY, CDR2 SYGVKD. The CDR3 coding sequence is TGTGCCATCAGTGGACTGTACACCCAGGGCTACACCTTC. Protein product: CAISGLYTQGYTF.

The chain has TRBV10-3 and TRBJ1-4; D unclear. The germline V gene has CDR1 ENHRY and CDR2 SYGVKD. Between the trimmed V and J ends, which lost 2 bases and 1 base, there was a span of 5 bases. This CDR3 has 14 residues. The CDR3 sequence is CAISEVGTNEKLFF. CDR3 nucleotide sequence: TGTGCCATCAGTGAGGTTGGAACTAATGAAAAACTGTTTTTT.

CDR3 residues: CASSRRQLNYGYTF. For the CDR3, the DNA is TGTGCCAGCAGCAGGCGACAGCTTAACTATGGCTACACCTTC. The J gene is TRBJ1-2, the V gene TRBV5-6, with D maybe TRBD1 (5 bases). V lost 4 bases and J lost 1, with 11 bases in between. Germline V gives CDR1 SGHDT, CDR2 YYEEEE. There are 14 residues in the CDR3.